The TCR beta chain under discussion was sequenced for a study of OX40 agonist ivuxolimab in advanced cancers. As for the study in general: Hepatocellular carcinoma, melanoma, renal cell or head and neck cancer affected the dose-escalation patients. Participants averaged 60 years of age (range 23 to 79) and were approximately 81% male. The study reported partial responses in three patients: one hepatocellular carcinoma, two cutaneous melanoma.

Produced via immunoSEQ multiplex PCR; TCRdb's table is partial and in-frame only. This table holds 65,000 to 80,000 clones, about 84% found once. There are 16 residues in the CDR3. Germline loops: CDR1 LGHNA, CDR2 YNFKEQ. Whole-study findings and limits: Among the lowest levels of clonal expansion were found in partial responders at 0.1-3.0 mg/kg.

Notes on this clone: What it binds is not known. Relative to the germline gene, one junction end is altered; a read error may explain this. The sample carries other DNA sequences with the same CDR3.

This sequence joins TRBV4-2 and TRBJ2-5; D not certain. The sample here was CD4+ or CD8+ T cells sorted from blood, taken in a trial of the OX40 agonist ivuxolimab. The sequence derives from an adult with an advanced solid tumor such as melanoma, head and neck, liver or kidney cancer. CDR3: CASSQDKVGYQETQYF. CDR3 nucleotide sequence: TGTGCCAGCAGTCAAGATAAGGTCGGGTACCAAGAGACCCAGTACTTC.